This T cell receptor (beta chain) was captured by sequencing in a study of cytomegalovirus exposure and HLA in healthy donors. Study summary: In terms of ancestry, the Caucasian-associated cluster contained 81% of the 300 to 400 genotyped donors. General study findings and limits: Most TCR sequences were uncommon, yet certain public TCRs appeared in many donors. Segments of the TCR beta V type were, in most cases, productive about 87% or about 30% of the time in an earlier analysis.

V lost 6 bases, J lost 4 bases, and 18 bases lay in between. Germline CDR1 reads MNHEY; CDR2 reads SMNVEV (reference sequence). The CDR3 consists of 15 residues. Note on this clone: The antigen is unknown.

PCR primers comprised 60 Vbeta and 13 Jbeta primers. As processed by the authors: Some 11 million of the 80 million or so unique TCR beta chains counted in a later analysis were shared. Profiled with immunoSEQ multiplex PCR; TCRdb holds only in-frame clones, not every one. From that table come the V and J calls and clone size; the DNA was used to work out D and trimming. The repertoire has more than 100,000 clones, around 78% of them found once; the top ten carry 1.5%. The receptor was isolated from a woman between 18 and 29 years old in good health and CMV-seronegative. Material for sequencing was PBMCs. The chain is built from TRBV27 and TRBJ1-2; D not certain. The CDR3 sequence is CASRAEGISGYGYTF. CDR3 DNA sequence: TGTGCCAGCAGAGCCGAGGGAATTTCAGGCTATGGCTACACCTTC.